These T cell receptor beta chains were read from a single sample in a study of glioma-infiltrating T cells. TCRdb re-derived calls from the multiplex PCR reads in MiXCR, one entry per CDR3 protein. Of about 400,000 distinct CDR3 sequences listed, 41% are singletons. What was sequenced was glioma tissue, nonneoplastic brain tissue, or PBMCs (not recorded which). Receptors originate from a human donor with low-grade glioma or glioblastoma, undergoing nonglioma brain surgery, or in good health (not recorded which). Both conserved end residues are part of each CDR3. A D gene is named only where the DNA matches it firmly. Clone size is given for some rows only: seen once, a few or many times, or a class if the clone is expanded.

d_call clone_size j_call v_call cdr3_aa cdr3_nt
. . TRBJ2-3 TRBV20-1 CSARGAGRTDTRYF TGCAGTGCTAGAGGGGCGGGACGCACAGATACGCGGTATTTT
. few TRBJ2-5 TRBV4-2 CASSPRQKETQYF TGTGCCAGCAGCCCCCGCCAGAAAGAGACCCAGTACTTC
. few TRBJ2-2 TRBV10-3 CAISELGSREKELFF TGTGCCATCAGTGAGTTGGGGTCCAGGGAGAAGGAGCTGTTTTTT
TRBD1 many TRBJ1-4 TRBV25-1 CASSEGTGGLFNEKLFF TGTGCCAGCAGTGAAGGGACAGGGGGGCTTTTTAATGAAAAACTGTTTTTT
. few TRBJ2-1 TRBV27 CASSRDPRNEQFF TGTGCCAGCAGTCGGGACCCAAGGAATGAGCAGTTCTTC
. . TRBJ2-5 TRBV4-3 CASSQVAGETQYF TGCGCCAGCAGCCAAGTGGCGGGAGAGACCCAGTACTTC
. once TRBJ2-7 TRBV7-1 CASSYHGDSYEQYF TGTGCCAGCAGCTACCACGGAGATTCCTACGAGCAGTACTTC
. many TRBJ2-2 TRBV27 CASSLHSTGELFF TGTGCCAGCAGTTTACACAGCACCGGGGAGCTGTTTTTT
TRBD1 many TRBJ2-7 TRBV20-1 CSAPRQGLAYEQYF TGCAGTGCACCTCGACAGGGGTTGGCCTACGAGCAGTACTTC
. . TRBJ1-1 TRBV25-1 CASSERESTEAFF TGTGCCAGCAGTGAACGGGAGAGCACTGAAGCTTTCTTT
. few TRBJ1-5 TRBV12-3/TRBV12-4 CASSPGTPNYSNQPQHF TGTGCCAGCAGCCCAGGGACACCAAACTATAGCAATCAGCCCCAGCATTTT
. few TRBJ2-2 TRBV6-1 CASTSIKNTGELLF TGTGCCAGCACCTCTATCAAGAACACCGGGGAGCTGCTTTTT
TRBD2 few TRBJ2-5 TRBV6-5 CASSYAAPGLAAYQETQYF TGTGCCAGCAGTTACGCGGCCCCCGGACTAGCGGCCTACCAAGAGACCCAGTACTTC
. few TRBJ2-1 TRBV27 CASSLNLASEQFF TGTGCCAGCAGTTTAAATCTAGCATCCGAGCAGTTCTTC
TRBD2 many TRBJ2-2 TRBV15 CATSSLAGGPITGELFF TGTGCCACCAGCAGCCTAGCGGGCGGTCCTATCACCGGGGAGCTGTTTTTT
TRBD1 many TRBJ1-2 TRBV28 CASSLYRGYGYTF TGTGCCAGCAGTTTATACAGGGGTTATGGCTACACCTTC
. few TRBJ2-5 TRBV7-6 CASSSEFLGTQYF TGTGCTAGCAGCTCGGAGTTTCTAGGGACCCAGTACTTC
TRBD1 . TRBJ2-7 TRBV6-5 CASSSRQGSDKQYF TGTGCCAGCAGTTCGCGACAGGGGTCAGACAAGCAGTACTTC
. many TRBJ1-2 TRBV6-5 CASSYAHTGREGYTF TGTGCCAGCAGTTACGCCCACACAGGGAGAGAAGGCTACACCTTC
TRBD1 . TRBJ2-1 TRBV29-1 CSAGQGFYNEQFF TGCAGCGCCGGACAGGGATTCTACAATGAGCAGTTCTTC
. many TRBJ1-1 TRBV6-5 CASSYKNTEAFF TGTGCCAGCAGTTATAAGAACACTGAAGCTTTCTTT
. many TRBJ2-5 TRBV7-9 CASSFVGLQETQYF TGTGCCAGCAGCTTTGTAGGGCTCCAAGAGACCCAGTACTTC
. . TRBJ2-7 TRBV20-1 CSASRANWGNEQYF TGCAGTGCTAGTCGGGCTAATTGGGGCAACGAGCAGTACTTC
. . TRBJ1-1 TRBV7-6 CASSPIAKGNTEAFF TGTGCCAGCAGCCCGATCGCTAAGGGGAACACTGAAGCTTTCTTT
. once TRBJ2-3 TRBV12-3/TRBV12-4 CASTSADRYSTDTKYF TGTGCCAGCACCTCGGCTGACCGATATAGCACAGATACGAAGTATTTT
TRBD2 few TRBJ2-5 TRBV28 CASSSRLAGRRETQYF TGTGCCAGCAGTTCTCGACTAGCGGGACGTCGAGAGACCCAGTACTTC